Here is one T cell receptor (beta chain) with its context. Sequencing targeted TCR beta in blood CD8+ and CD4+ T cells. In the multiple sclerosis control group, patients were treatment-naive and had stable or active relapsing-remitting disease. This entry belongs to a study of CD8 T cells in Susac syndrome. Reverse transcription of roughly 0.5 to 1 ug RNA was carried out with random hexamers. Amplification of TCR beta CDR3 spanned 54 Vbeta and 13 Jbeta via immunoSEQ multiplex PCR. TCRdb fed the immunoSEQ multiplex PCR reads into MiXCR, producing one record per CDR3 protein. The repertoire has roughly 120,000 distinct CDR3 sequences, 93% of them found once; the top ten carry roughly 0.3%. The CDR3 has 15 residues. Germline CDR1 is MGHRA and CDR2 is YSYEKL. Germline trimming cut 3 bases from V and 0 bases from J; bases unmatched to any gene: 4.

Material: CD8+ T cells from PBMCs. This sequence originates from a human donor with multiple sclerosis. The chain links TRBV4-1 to TRBJ1-1; 7 nucleotides line up with TRBD1. The CDR3 DNA is TGCGCCAGCAGCCACGCAGACAGGGTGAACACTGAAGCTTTCTTT. Translated, it gives CASSHADRVNTEAFF.